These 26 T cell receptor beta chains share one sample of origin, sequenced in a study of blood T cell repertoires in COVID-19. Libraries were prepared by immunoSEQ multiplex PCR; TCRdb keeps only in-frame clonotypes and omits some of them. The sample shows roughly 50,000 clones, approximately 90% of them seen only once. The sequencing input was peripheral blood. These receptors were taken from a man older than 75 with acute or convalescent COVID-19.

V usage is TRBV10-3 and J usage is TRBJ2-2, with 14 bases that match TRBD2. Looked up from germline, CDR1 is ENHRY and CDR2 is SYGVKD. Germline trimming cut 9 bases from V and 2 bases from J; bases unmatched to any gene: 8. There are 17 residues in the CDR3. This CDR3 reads CAITGLAGAVNTGELFF. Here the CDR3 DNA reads TGTGCCATAACGGGACTAGCGGGGGCCGTTAACACCGGGGAGCTGTTTTTT.

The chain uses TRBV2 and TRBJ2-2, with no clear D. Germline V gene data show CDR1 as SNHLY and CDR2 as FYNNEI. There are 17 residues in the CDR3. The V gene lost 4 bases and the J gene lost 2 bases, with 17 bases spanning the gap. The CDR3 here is CASSVSTVTSNTGELFF. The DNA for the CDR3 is TGTGCCAGCAGTGTTAGTACTGTGACAAGTAACACCGGGGAGCTGTTTTTT.

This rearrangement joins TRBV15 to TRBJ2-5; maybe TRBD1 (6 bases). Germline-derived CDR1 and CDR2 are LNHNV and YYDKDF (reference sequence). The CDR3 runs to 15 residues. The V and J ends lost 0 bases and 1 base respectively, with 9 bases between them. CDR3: CATSRDQGPQETQYF. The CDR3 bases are TGTGCCACCAGCAGAGATCAGGGGCCCCAAGAGACCCAGTACTTC.

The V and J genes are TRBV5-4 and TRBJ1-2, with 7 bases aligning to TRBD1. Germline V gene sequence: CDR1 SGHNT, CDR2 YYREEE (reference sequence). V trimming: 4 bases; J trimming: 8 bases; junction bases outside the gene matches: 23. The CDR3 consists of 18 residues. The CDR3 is CASSLGGGVRPNGGGYTF. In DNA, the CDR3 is TGTGCCAGCAGCCTTGGAGGGGGCGTCCGCCCTAACGGGGGAGGCTACACCTTC.

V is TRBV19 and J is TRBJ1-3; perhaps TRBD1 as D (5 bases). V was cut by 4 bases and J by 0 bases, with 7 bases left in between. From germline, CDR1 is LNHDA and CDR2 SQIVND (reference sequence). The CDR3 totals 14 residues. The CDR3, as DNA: TGTGCCAGTAGTACGGGGGTCTCTGGAAACACCATATATTTT. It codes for CASSTGVSGNTIYF.

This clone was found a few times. This CDR3 is CASSSPRGIGRYEQYF. The CDR3 DNA reads TGTGCCAGCAGCTCTCCGCGGGGCATTGGAAGATACGAGCAGTACTTC. The chain combines TRBV7-9 with TRBJ2-7; maybe TRBD2 (6 bases). CDR1 is SEHNR, CDR2 FQNEAQ, per germline (reference sequence). The CDR3 runs 16 residues. Trimming took 4 bases from V and 4 from J, leaving 20 bases between them.

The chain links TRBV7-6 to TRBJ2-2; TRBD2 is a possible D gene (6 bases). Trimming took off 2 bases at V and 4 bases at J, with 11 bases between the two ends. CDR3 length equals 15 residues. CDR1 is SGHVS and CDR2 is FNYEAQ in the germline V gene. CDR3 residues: CASSLSSGVTGELFF. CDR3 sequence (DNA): TGTGCCAGCAGCTTATCCTCGGGGGTCACCGGGGAGCTGTTTTTT.

The CDR3 loop reads CASSLTSAQYF. The CDR3 bases are TGTGCCAGCAGCCTAACCTCGGCCCAGTACTTC. The chain joins TRBV7-8 to TRBJ2-5; D not resolved. V lost 5 bases, J lost 9 bases, and 10 bases lay in between. The CDR3 extends over 11 amino acids. Looked up from germline, CDR1 is SGHVS and CDR2 is FQNEAQ.

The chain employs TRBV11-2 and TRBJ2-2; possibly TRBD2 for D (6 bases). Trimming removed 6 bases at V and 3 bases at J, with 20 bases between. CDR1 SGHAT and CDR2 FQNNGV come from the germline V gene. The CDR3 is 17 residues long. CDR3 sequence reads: CASRSGPGTGDTGELFF. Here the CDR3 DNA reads TGTGCCAGCAGATCTGGCCCCGGGACTGGGGACACCGGGGAGCTGTTTTTT.

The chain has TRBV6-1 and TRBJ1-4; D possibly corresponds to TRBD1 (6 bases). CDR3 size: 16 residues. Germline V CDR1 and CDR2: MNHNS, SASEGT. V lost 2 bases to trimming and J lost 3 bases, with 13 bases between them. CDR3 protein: CASSEWEGGSNEKLFF. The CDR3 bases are TGTGCCAGCAGTGAATGGGAGGGGGGTTCTAATGAAAAACTGTTTTTT.

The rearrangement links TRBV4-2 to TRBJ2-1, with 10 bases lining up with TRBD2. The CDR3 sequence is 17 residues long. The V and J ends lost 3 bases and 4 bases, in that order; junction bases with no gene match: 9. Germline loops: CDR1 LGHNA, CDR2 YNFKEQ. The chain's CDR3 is CASSQDLPSGGYNEQFF. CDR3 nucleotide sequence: TGTGCCAGCAGCCAGGACCTACCTAGCGGGGGTTACAATGAGCAGTTCTTC.

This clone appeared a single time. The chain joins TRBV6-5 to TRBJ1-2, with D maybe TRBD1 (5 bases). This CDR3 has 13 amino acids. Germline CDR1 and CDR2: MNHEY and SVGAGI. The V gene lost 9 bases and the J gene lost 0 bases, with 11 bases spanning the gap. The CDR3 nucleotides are TGTGCCAGTCAACGGGGGACTAACTATGGCTACACCTTC. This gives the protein CASQRGTNYGYTF.

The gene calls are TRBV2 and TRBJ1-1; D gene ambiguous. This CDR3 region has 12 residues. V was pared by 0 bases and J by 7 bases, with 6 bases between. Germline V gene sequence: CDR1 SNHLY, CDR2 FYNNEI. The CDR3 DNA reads TGTGCCAGCAGTGAAGCGCTAGGTGAAGCTTTCTTT. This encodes CASSEALGEAFF.

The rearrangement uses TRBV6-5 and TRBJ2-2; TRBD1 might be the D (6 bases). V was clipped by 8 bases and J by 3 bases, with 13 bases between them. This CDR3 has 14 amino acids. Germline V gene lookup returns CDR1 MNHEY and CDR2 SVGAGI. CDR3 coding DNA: TGTGCCAGCTCTAGAGGGGGACACACCGGGGAGCTGTTTTTT. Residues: CASSRGGHTGELFF.

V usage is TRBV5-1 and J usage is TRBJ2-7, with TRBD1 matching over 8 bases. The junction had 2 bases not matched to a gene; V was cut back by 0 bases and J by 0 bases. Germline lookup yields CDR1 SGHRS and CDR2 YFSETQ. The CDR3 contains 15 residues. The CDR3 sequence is CASSLGTGPSYEQYF. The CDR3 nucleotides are TGCGCCAGCAGCTTGGGGACAGGGCCCTCCTACGAGCAGTACTTC.

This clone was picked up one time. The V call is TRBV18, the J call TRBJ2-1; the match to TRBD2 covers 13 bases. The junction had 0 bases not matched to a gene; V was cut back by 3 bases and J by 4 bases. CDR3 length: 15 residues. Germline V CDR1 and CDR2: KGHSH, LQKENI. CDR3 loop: CASSPGLAGYNEQFF. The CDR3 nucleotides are TGTGCCAGCTCACCGGGACTAGCGGGGTACAATGAGCAGTTCTTC. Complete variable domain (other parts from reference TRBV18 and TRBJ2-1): NAGVMQNPRHLVRRRGQEARLRCSPMKGHSHVYWYRQLPEEGLKFMVYLQKENIIDESGMPKERFSAEFPKEGPSILRIQQVVRGDSAAYFCASSPGLAGYNEQFFGPGTRLTVL.

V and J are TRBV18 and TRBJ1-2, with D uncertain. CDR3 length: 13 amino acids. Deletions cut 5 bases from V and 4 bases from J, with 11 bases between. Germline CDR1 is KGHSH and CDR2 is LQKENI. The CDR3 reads CASSTRETYGYTF. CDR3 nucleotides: TGTGCCAGCTCAACCCGGGAGACCTATGGCTACACCTTC.

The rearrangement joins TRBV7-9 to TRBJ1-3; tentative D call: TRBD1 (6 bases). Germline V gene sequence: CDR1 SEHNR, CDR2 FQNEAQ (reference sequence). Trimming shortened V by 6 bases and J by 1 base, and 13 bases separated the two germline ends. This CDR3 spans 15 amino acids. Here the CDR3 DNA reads TGTGCCAGCAGTTTCACAGGGAAGTCTGGAAACACCATATATTTT. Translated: CASSFTGKSGNTIYF.

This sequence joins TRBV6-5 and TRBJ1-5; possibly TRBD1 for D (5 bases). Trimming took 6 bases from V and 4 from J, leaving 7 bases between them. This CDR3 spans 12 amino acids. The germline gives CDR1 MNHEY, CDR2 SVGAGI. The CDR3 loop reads CASSRENQPQHF. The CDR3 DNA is TGTGCCAGCAGCAGGGAAAATCAGCCCCAGCATTTT.

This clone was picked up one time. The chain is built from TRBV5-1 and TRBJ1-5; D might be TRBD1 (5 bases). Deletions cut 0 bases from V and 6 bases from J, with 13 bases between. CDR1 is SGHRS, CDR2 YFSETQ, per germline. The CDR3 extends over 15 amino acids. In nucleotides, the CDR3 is TGCGCCAGCAGCTTGGGTCCAGAAAGGGGTCAGCCCCAGCATTTT. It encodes CASSLGPERGQPQHF.

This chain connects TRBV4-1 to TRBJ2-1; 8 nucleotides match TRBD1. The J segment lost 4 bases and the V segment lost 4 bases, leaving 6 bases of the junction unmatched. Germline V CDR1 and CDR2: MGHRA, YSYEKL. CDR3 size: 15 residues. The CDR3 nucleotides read TGCGCCAGCAGCCGAGCAGGGGGCTTATACAATGAGCAGTTCTTC. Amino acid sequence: CASSRAGGLYNEQFF.

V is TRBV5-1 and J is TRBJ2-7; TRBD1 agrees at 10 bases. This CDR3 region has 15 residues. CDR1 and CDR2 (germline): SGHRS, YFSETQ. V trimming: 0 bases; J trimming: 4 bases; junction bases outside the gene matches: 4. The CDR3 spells CASSLGQGAQYEQYF. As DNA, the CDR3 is TGCGCCAGCAGCTTGGGACAGGGGGCGCAGTACGAGCAGTACTTC.

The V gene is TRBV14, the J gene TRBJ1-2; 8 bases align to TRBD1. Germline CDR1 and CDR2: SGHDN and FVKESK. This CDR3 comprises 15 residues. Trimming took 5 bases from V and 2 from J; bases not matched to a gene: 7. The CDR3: CASSSRTGWNYGYTF. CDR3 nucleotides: TGTGCCAGCAGCTCCCGGACAGGGTGGAACTATGGCTACACCTTC.

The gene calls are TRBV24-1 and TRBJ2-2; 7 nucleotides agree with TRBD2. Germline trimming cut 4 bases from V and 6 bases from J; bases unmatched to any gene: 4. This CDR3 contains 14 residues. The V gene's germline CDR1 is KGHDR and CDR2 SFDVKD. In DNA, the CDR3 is TGTGCCACCAGTGACTTTAGCGGGTCCGGGGAGCTGTTTTTT. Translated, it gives CATSDFSGSGELFF.

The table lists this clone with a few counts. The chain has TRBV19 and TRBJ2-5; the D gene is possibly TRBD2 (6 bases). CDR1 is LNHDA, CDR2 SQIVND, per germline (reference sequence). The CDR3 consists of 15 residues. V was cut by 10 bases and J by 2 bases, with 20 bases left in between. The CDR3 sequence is CATSSGVGNQETQYF. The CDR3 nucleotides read TGTGCCACCAGTTCGGGGGTGGGGAATCAAGAGACCCAGTACTTC.

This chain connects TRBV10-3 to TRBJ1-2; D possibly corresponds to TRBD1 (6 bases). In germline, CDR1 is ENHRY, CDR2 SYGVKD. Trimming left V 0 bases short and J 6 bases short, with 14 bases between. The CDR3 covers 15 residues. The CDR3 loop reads CAISESNGQGNGYTF. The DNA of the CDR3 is TGTGCCATCAGTGAGTCGAACGGGCAGGGGAATGGCTACACCTTC.